Given below is one TCR beta chain in context. Enrollment of patients from Seattle took place during active infection, with longitudinal follow-up. This sample is drawn from a study of blood T cell repertoires in COVID-19. Study-level information: The origin of the acute and convalescent COVID-19 samples was the United States, Italy and Spain. Sample material is recorded as cDNA or gDNA derived from T cells, B-cell-depleted T cells, or PBMCs.

Only in-frame clones appear in the TCRdb table, and some are missing; sequencing was by immunoSEQ multiplex PCR. Among around 70,000 clones, approximately 93% were seen once, and the ten largest hold 2.5% to 3%. The germline gives CDR1 SQVTM, CDR2 ANQGSEA. The CDR3 runs 13 residues. The ends lost 6 bases at V and 4 bases at J; junction bases unmatched: 8. The specimen was peripheral blood. The chain combines TRBV29-1 with TRBJ2-5; TRBD1 agrees at 7 bases. The clonotype originates from a middle-aged man with COVID-19, enrolled during active disease. DNA for the CDR3: TGCAGCGTGACGACAGGGCTAGGAGAGACCCAGTACTTC. Protein: CSVTTGLGETQYF.